This paragraph reports one T cell receptor (beta chain). Its specificity is not known. CDR1 is SGHVS and CDR2 is FNYEAQ in the germline V gene. The CDR3 covers 15 residues. V gave up 1 base and J gave up 7 bases, with 17 bases separating them. The data are from a study of T cells in Graves' hyperthyroidism and ophthalmopathy. Regarding the study as a whole: From stable hyperthyroidism, ophthalmopathy was set apart by a 13 V-J model. Model predictions of ophthalmopathy came a median approximately 6 months before onset.

Amplified TCR beta CDR3 regions came from RNA transcripts. The TCR CDR3 first-round RT-PCR relied on the HTBI primer set. MiXCR, run by TCRdb on the multiplex PCR reads, gives a single entry per CDR3 protein. This table has 300,000 to 400,000 distinct CDR3 sequences, approximately 18% appearing once. The study based diagnoses on clinical symptoms, serum thyroxine and TRAb, thyroid ultrasound and orbital computed tomography. The material sequenced was blood. The receptor comes from a woman in her forties or fifties with Graves' hyperthyroidism. V usage is TRBV7-6 and J usage is TRBJ2-7, with TRBD1 as a possible D gene (5 bases). DNA of the CDR3: TGTGCCAGCAGCTTAGAGGGGTCTGGGGTAGGGGAGCAGTACTTC. It specifies CASSLEGSGVGEQYF.